Listed here are 18 T cell receptor beta chains from one sample, sequenced in a study of T-cell reconstitution after alpha-beta-depleted transplantation in children. The TCRbeta library incorporated unique molecular identifiers. A single record per CDR3 protein comes from TCRdb applying MiXCR to the PCR reads. Among 400,000 to 550,000 distinct CDR3 sequences, under 12% were seen once, and the ten largest hold 2% to 2.5%. Sequenced material: PBMCs, taken before TCRalphabeta/CD19-depleted stem cell transplant. Receptors were obtained from a child aged 2 to 10 with inherited bone marrow failure, due to receive a stem cell transplant.

This clonotype occurred many times. V and J are TRBV27 and TRBJ2-5; no definite D call. V gave up 3 bases and J gave up 5 bases, with 10 bases separating them. This CDR3 spans 13 amino acids. Per germline, CDR1 MNHEY and CDR2 SMNVEV (reference sequence). The CDR3 here is CASSFRVGETQYF. Here the CDR3 DNA reads TGTGCCAGCAGTTTCCGAGTAGGGGAGACCCAGTACTTC.

The table lists this clonotype with a few counts. At one end, the junction sequence differs from germline, possibly due to a read error. The chain is built from TRBV6-2 or TRBV6-3 and TRBJ2-7, with 8 bases fitting TRBD2. CDR3 size: 16 residues. Germline V gene lookup returns CDR1 MNHEY and CDR2 SVGEGT. The CDR3 sequence is CASSYYGLAATYEQYF. Written as DNA, the CDR3 is TGTGCCAGCAGTTACTACGGACTAGCCGCCACCTATGAGCAGTACTTC.

This clonotype was observed many times. The CDR3 sequence: CASSFLDSHNEQFF. DNA for the CDR3: TGTGCCAGCAGCTTCCTGGACTCTCACAATGAGCAGTTCTTC. J is TRBJ2-1 and V is TRBV7-8; a weak D match, TRBD2 (5 bases). Trimming took 3 bases from V and 5 from J, leaving 11 bases between them. The germline V gene encodes CDR1 SGHVS and CDR2 FQNEAQ. The CDR3 covers 14 residues.

This clonotype has only a few counts. The rearrangement links TRBV27 to TRBJ2-2, with D unclear. Germline CDR1 reads MNHEY; CDR2 reads SMNVEV (reference sequence). The V end lost 2 bases, the J end lost 0 bases, and 16 bases lay between the germline ends. The CDR3 sequence is 18 residues long. In DNA form, the CDR3 reads TGTGCCAGCAGTTTAATCCCCCTAGTGTACGCGAACACCGGGGAGCTGTTTTTT. Amino acid sequence: CASSLIPLVYANTGELFF.

There are many counts of this clonotype. This chain links TRBV28 with TRBJ2-2; possibly TRBD1 for D (5 bases). The germline gives CDR1 MDHEN, CDR2 SYDVKM. Trimming cost V 6 bases and J 3 bases, with 11 bases left between them. The CDR3 has 14 amino acids. This chain's CDR3 is CASSEGVDTGELFF. As DNA, the CDR3 is TGTGCCAGCAGCGAAGGGGTGGACACCGGGGAGCTGTTTTTT.

The chain employs TRBV28 and TRBJ1-2; 8 nucleotides line up with TRBD1. The V gene's germline CDR1 is MDHEN and CDR2 SYDVKM. With V trimmed by 10 bases and J by 8 bases, 12 bases remained unmatched. The CDR3 consists of 13 residues. The CDR3 sequence: CAIQSQGAGGYTF. As DNA, the CDR3 is TGTGCCATCCAATCGCAGGGGGCGGGCGGCTACACCTTC.

In this sample, this clonotype turned up many times. The rearrangement links TRBV4-3 to TRBJ2-1; D ambiguous. Trimming stripped 1 base from V and 10 bases from J, with 14 bases between. Germline V gene lookup returns CDR1 LGHNA and CDR2 YSLEER. The CDR3 sequence is 14 residues long. The CDR3 region has the DNA TGCGCCAGCAGCCAAGTTGGCTTGCCGGGCGAGCAGTTCTTC. Translation: CASSQVGLPGEQFF.

This clonotype was picked up many times. V gene TRBV12-3 or TRBV12-4 combines with J gene TRBJ2-3, with 7 bases aligning to TRBD2. V dropped 8 bases and J dropped 4; count of bases not matched to a gene: 18. The CDR3 consists of 17 residues. As DNA, the CDR3 is TGTGCCAGCGCCCAACCAGGGAGGGCCTACGATGCAGATACGCAGTATTTT. It is translated as CASAQPGRAYDADTQYF.

This clonotype has ten or more counts. The CDR3 loop reads CASSPLGEQPQHF. CDR3 nucleotides: TGTGCCAGCTCACCACTGGGGGAACAGCCCCAGCATTTT. The chain joins TRBV18 to TRBJ1-5; tentative D call: TRBD1 (5 bases). The CDR3 has 13 residues. Between the trimmed V and J ends, which lost 1 base and 7 bases, there was a span of 8 bases. The germline V gene encodes CDR1 KGHSH and CDR2 LQKENI.

This clonotype has just a few counts. The rearrangement uses TRBV9 and TRBJ1-3; 8 bases agree with TRBD1. The CDR3 covers 16 residues. The V gene end was trimmed by 4 bases and the J gene end by 4 bases; junction bases not matched to a gene: 10. The V gene's germline CDR1 is SGDLS and CDR2 YYNGEE. The CDR3, as DNA: TGTGCCAGCAGCCCTCCTCGGGGACAGGACGGAAACACCATATATTTT. It is translated as CASSPPRGQDGNTIYF.

The chain carries TRBV4-1 and TRBJ2-1; D is possibly TRBD1 (6 bases). Deletions cut 3 bases from V and 7 bases from J, with 19 bases between. This CDR3 comprises 16 residues. Per germline, CDR1 MGHRA and CDR2 YSYEKL. CDR3 nucleotides: TGCGCCAGCAGCCAGGTCCTTGGACAGCTCTGGAATGAGCAGTTCTTC. It codes for CASSQVLGQLWNEQFF.

This sequence joins TRBV20-1 and TRBJ1-2; 9 positions match TRBD1. Germline V gives CDR1 DFQATT, CDR2 SNEGSKA (reference sequence). Losses at the gene ends were 6 bases for V and 7 bases for J; bases not matched to a gene: 15. The CDR3 totals 15 residues. In DNA, the CDR3 is TGCAGTGCCCACGCTGGTCGGGACAGGGATGGTGGCTACACCTTC. Translation gives CSAHAGRDRDGGYTF.

Many counts were recorded for this clonotype. The rearrangement links TRBV7-9 to TRBJ2-5; D is possibly TRBD1 (5 bases). V shed 3 bases and J shed 1 base, with 12 bases lying between them. Germline V CDR1 and CDR2: SEHNR, FQNEAQ (reference sequence). The CDR3 has 15 amino acids. CDR3 nucleotide sequence: TGTGCCAGCAGCTTTAAGCCCCAGGGCCAAGAGACCCAGTACTTC. It codes for CASSFKPQGQETQYF.

This clonotype was counted ten times or more. V gene TRBV10-3 combines with J gene TRBJ2-7; D is uncertain. V was cut by 1 base and J by 5 bases, with 6 bases left in between. The CDR3 has 12 residues. Germline V gene sequence: CDR1 ENHRY, CDR2 SYGVKD. The CDR3 DNA reads as TGTGCCATCAGTGAGTGGTCGGACGAGCAGTACTTC. Its protein is CAISEWSDEQYF.

This clonotype has a handful of counts. V and J are TRBV27 and TRBJ2-5, with TRBD2 matching 9 bases. V lost 5 bases to trimming and J lost 5 bases; unmatched junction nucleotides: 15. The length of the CDR3 is 17 residues. CDR1 is MNHEY, CDR2 SMNVEV, per germline (reference sequence). The CDR3: CASSPNLGGRGWETQYF. DNA for the CDR3: TGTGCCAGCAGTCCCAACCTCGGCGGGAGGGGCTGGGAGACCCAGTACTTC.

This clonotype occurred many times. The genes are TRBV5-1 and TRBJ2-3; the D is unclear. This CDR3 is 11 amino acids long. Looked up from germline, CDR1 is SGHRS and CDR2 is YFSETQ. The V and J ends lost 1 base and 5 bases respectively, with 2 bases between them. The CDR3 DNA reads TGCGCCAGCAGCTTGATAGATACGCAGTATTTT. Protein sequence: CASSLIDTQYF.

This clonotype came up many times. The chain links TRBV7-9 to TRBJ2-7; no clear D. This CDR3 comprises 14 residues. Trimming left V 6 bases short and J 0 bases short, with 12 bases between. The V gene's germline CDR1 is SEHNR and CDR2 FQNEAQ (reference sequence). CDR3 loop: CASSSARSSYEQYF. The CDR3 coding sequence is TGTGCCAGCAGTTCGGCCAGGAGCTCCTACGAGCAGTACTTC.

This clonotype appeared many times. The V gene is TRBV7-9, the J gene TRBJ2-1; possibly TRBD1 for D (6 bases). The CDR3 contains 17 residues. V lost 2 bases and J lost 3, with 17 bases in between. The germline CDR1 and CDR2 sequences are SEHNR and FQNEAQ (reference sequence). The DNA of the CDR3 is TGTGCCAGCAGCTTAAGCCCAGGCCAAGGGGGCTACAATGAGCAGTTCTTC. Translated, it gives CASSLSPGQGGYNEQFF.